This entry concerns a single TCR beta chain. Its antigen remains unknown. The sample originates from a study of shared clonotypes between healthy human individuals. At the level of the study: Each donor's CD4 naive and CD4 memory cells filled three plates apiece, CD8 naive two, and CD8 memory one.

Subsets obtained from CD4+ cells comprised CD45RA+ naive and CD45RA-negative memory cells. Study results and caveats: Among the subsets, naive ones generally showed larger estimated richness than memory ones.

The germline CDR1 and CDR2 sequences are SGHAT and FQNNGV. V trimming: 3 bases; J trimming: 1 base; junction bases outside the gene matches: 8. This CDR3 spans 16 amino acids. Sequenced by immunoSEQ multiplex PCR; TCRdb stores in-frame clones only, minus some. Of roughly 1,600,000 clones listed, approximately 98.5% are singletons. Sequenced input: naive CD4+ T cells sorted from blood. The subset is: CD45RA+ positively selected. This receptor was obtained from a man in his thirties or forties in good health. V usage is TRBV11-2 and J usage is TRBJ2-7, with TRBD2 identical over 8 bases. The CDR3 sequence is CASSFLGGRSSYEQYF. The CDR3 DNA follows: TGTGCCAGCAGCTTTTTGGGCGGGAGGTCTTCCTACGAGCAGTACTTC.